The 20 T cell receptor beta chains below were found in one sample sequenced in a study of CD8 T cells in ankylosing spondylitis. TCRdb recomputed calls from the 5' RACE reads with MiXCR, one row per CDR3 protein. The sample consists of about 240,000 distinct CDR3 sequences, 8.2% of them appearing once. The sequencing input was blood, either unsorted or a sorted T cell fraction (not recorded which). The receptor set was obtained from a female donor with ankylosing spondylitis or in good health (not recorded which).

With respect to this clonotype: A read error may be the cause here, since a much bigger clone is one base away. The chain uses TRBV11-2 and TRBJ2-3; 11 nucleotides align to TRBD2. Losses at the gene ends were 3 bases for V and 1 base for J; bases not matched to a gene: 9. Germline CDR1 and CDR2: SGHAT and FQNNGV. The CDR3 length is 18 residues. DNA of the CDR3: TGTGCCAGCAGCTTTCAGGGACTAGCGGTCCCCGGCACAGATACGCAGTATTTT. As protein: CASSFQGLAVPGTDTQYF.

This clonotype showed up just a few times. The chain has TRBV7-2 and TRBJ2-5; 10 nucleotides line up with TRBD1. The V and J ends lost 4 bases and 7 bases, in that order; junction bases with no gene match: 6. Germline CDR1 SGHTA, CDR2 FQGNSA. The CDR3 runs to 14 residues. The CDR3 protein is CASSSRTGGVTQYF. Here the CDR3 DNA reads TGTGCCAGCAGCTCCCGGACAGGGGGGGTGACCCAGTACTTC.

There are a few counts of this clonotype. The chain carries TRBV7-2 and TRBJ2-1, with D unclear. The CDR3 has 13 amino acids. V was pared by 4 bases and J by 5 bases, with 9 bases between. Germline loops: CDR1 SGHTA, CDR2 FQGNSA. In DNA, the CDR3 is TGTGCCAGCAGCTCCGACCACCACAATGAGCAGTTCTTC. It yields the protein CASSSDHHNEQFF.

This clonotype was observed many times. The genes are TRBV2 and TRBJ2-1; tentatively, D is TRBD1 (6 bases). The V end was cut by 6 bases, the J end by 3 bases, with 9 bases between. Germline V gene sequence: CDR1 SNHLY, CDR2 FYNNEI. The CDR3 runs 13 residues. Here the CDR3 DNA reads TGTGCCAGCAGGGCGGACAGCTACAATGAGCAGTTCTTC. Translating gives CASRADSYNEQFF.

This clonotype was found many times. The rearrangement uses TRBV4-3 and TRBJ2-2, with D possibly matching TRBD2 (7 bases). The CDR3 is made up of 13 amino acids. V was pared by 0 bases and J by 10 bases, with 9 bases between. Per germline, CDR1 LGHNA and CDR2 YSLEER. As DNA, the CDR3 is TGCGCCAGCAGCCAAGACCGGGGGGCGGAGCTGTTTTTT. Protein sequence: CASSQDRGAELFF.

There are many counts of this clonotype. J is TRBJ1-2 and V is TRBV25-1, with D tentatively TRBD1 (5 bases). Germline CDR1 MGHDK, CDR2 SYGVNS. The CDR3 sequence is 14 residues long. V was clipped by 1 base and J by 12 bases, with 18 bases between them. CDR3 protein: CASSEWGDSTADTF. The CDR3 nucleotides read TGTGCCAGCAGTGAATGGGGGGACTCTACGGCAGACACCTTC.

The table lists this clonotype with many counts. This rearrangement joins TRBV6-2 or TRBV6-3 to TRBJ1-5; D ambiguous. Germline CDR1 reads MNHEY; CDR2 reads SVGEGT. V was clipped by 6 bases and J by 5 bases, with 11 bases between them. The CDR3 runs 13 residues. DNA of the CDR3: TGTGCCAGCAGCCATAACGGACATCAGCCCCAGCATTTT. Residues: CASSHNGHQPQHF.

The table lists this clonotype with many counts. The CDR3 nucleotides are TGCAGTGCTAGAAGGGGGAGTCGTACAGATACGCAGTATTTT. Amino acids: CSARRGSRTDTQYF. The rearrangement uses TRBV20-1 and TRBJ2-3, with D possibly matching TRBD1 (6 bases). CDR1 and CDR2 from the germline V gene are DFQATT and SNEGSKA (reference sequence). The ends were cut back, 2 bases at V and 3 bases at J, with 12 bases in the middle. The CDR3 is 14 amino acids.

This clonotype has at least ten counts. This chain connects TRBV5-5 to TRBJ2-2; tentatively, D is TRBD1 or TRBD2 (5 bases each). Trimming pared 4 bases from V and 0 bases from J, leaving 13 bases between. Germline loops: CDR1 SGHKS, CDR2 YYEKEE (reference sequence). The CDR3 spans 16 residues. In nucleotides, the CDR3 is TGTGCCAGCAGCCTCACCCCGGGACCGAACACCGGGGAGCTGTTTTTT. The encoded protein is CASSLTPGPNTGELFF.

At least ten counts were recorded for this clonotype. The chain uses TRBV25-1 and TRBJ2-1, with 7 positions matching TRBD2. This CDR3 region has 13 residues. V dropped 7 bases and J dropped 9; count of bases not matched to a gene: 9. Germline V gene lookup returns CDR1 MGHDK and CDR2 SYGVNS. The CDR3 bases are TGTGCCAGCAACTGGCGGGAGAACGGTGAGCAGTTCTTC. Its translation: CASNWRENGEQFF.

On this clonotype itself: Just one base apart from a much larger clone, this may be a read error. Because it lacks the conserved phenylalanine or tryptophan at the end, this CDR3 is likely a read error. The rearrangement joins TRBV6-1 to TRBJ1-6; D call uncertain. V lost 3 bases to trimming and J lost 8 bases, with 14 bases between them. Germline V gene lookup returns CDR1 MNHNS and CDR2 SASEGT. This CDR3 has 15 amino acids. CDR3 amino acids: CASSDLGVTDSPLHL. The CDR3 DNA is TGTGCCAGCAGTGATCTTGGGGTGACGGATTCACCCCTCCACCTT.

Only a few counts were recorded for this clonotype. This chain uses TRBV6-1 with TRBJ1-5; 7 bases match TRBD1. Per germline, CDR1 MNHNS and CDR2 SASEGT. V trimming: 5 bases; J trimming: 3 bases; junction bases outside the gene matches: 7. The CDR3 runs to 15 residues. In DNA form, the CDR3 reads TGTGCCAGCAGTCCCCGGACAGGCTCCAATCAGCCCCAGCATTTT. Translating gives CASSPRTGSNQPQHF.

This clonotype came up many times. The CDR3, as DNA: TGCGCCAGCAGCCGGGAGACAGTCTACAATGAGCAGTTCTTC. The encoded protein is CASSRETVYNEQFF. V gene TRBV4-3 combines with J gene TRBJ2-1; perhaps D is TRBD1 or TRBD2 (5 bases each). The germline CDR1 and CDR2 sequences are LGHNA and YSLEER. The CDR3 consists of 14 residues. With 4 bases removed from V and 3 bases from J, the gap between germline ends came to 10 bases.

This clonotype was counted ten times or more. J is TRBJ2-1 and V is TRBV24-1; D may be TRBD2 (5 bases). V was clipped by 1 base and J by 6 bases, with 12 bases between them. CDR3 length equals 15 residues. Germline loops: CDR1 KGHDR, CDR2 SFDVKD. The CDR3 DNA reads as TGTGCCACCAGTGATTTCCCCGGCGGGCCCAATGAGCAGTTCTTC. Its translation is CATSDFPGGPNEQFF.

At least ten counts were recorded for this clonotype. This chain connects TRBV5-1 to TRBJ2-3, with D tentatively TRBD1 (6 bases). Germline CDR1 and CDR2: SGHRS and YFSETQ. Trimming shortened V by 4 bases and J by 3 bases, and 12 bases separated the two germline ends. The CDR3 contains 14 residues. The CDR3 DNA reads TGCGCCAGCAGCACACAGGGTTGGACAGATACGCAGTATTTT. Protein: CASSTQGWTDTQYF. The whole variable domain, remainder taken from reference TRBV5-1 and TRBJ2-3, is KAGVTQTPRYLIKTRGQQVTLSCSPISGHRSVSWYQQTPGQGLQFLFEYFSETQRNKGNFPGRFSGRQFSNSRSEMNVSTLELGDSALYLCASSTQGWTDTQYFGPGTRLTVL.

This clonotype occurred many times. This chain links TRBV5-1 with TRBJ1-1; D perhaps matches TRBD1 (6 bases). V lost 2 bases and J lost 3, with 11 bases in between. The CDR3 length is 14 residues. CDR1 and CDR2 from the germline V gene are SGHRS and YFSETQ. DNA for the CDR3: TGCGCCAGCAGCTTCAGTAGGGGGGACACTGAAGCTTTCTTT. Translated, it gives CASSFSRGDTEAFF.

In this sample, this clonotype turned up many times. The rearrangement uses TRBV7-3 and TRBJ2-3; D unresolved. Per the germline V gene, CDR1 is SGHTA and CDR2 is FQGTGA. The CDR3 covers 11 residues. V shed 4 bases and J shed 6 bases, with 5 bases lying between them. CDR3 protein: CASSSADTQYF. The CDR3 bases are TGTGCCAGCAGCTCAGCTGATACGCAGTATTTT.

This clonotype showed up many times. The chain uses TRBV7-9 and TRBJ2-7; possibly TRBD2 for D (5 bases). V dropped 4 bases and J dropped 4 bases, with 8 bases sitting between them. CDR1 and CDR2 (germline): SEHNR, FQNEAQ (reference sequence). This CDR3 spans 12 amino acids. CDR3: CASSSTSYEQYF. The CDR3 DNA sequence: TGTGCCAGCAGCTCTACTAGTTACGAGCAGTACTTC.

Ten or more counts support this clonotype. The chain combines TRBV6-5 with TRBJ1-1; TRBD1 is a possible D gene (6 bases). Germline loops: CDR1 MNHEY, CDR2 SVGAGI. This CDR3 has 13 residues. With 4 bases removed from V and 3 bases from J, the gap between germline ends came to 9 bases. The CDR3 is CASSFRTDTEAFF. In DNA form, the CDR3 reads TGTGCCAGCAGTTTCAGGACAGACACTGAAGCTTTCTTT.

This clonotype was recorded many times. Here the CDR3 reads CASNPMGRGTEAFF. The CDR3 region has the DNA TGTGCCAGCAACCCCATGGGGCGGGGCACTGAAGCTTTCTTT. The gene calls are TRBV7-3 and TRBJ1-1, with D possibly being TRBD1 (5 bases). Germline V lookup: CDR1 SGHTA, CDR2 FQGTGA. V was shortened by 7 bases and J by 4 bases, with 16 bases between the two germline ends. The CDR3 length is 14 residues.